The 19 T cell receptor beta chains below all came from one sample that was sequenced in a study of graft-versus-host responses after intestinal transplantation. Intraepithelial and lamina propria lymphocytes were isolated from graft specimens. The protocol was immunoSEQ multiplex PCR, while the TCRdb copy is restricted to in-frame clones and leaves out a portion. This sample has about 63,000 clones, with 89% found just once. The specimen was ileum tissue, collected 350 to 400 days after transplant. The receptors shown here come from a human patient who received an intestinal transplant, so some T cells may come from the graft donor.

A few counts support this clone. The V gene is TRBV4-1, the J gene TRBJ2-1, with 7 bases aligning to TRBD1. The CDR3 is made up of 15 amino acids. CDR1 and CDR2 from the germline V gene are MGHRA and YSYEKL. J was trimmed by 6 bases and V by 4 bases; bases with no gene match: 9. The CDR3 protein is CASSRTGVDTNEQFF. In nucleotides, the CDR3 is TGCGCCAGCAGCCGTACAGGGGTGGACACCAATGAGCAGTTCTTC.

In nucleotides, the CDR3 is TGTGCCAGCAGCCAACTGAACACTGAAGCTTTCTTT. Protein: CASSQLNTEAFF. The chain recombines TRBV14 with TRBJ1-1; D remains unclear. Trimming shortened V by 2 bases and J by 0 bases, and 1 base separated the two germline ends. The germline V gene has CDR1 SGHDN and CDR2 FVKESK. CDR3 length: 12 amino acids.

The chain employs TRBV5-3 and TRBJ1-2; tentatively, D is TRBD1 (6 bases). TRBV5-3 is recorded as an ORF, its role being uncertain. This CDR3 spans 14 amino acids. V lost 2 bases and J 8 bases, leaving 16 bases between the germline ends. CDR3 coding DNA: TGTGCCAGAAGCTTAACAGGGAAGGAATACGGCTACACCTTC. Its protein product is CARSLTGKEYGYTF.

V usage is TRBV2 and J usage is TRBJ2-4, with 8 bases that match TRBD1. Per germline, CDR1 SNHLY and CDR2 FYNNEI. V trimming: 8 bases; J trimming: 5 bases; junction bases outside the gene matches: 11. The CDR3 totals 15 residues. CDR3 sequence (DNA): TGTGCCAGCTTTAGGGAGACAGGGGCACAAAACATTCAGTACTTC. The encoded protein is CASFRETGAQNIQYF.

The chain combines TRBV9 with TRBJ2-3; tentatively, D is TRBD2 (6 bases). This CDR3 comprises 13 residues. V was cut by 0 bases and J by 4 bases, with 6 bases left in between. Germline-derived CDR1 and CDR2 are SGDLS and YYNGEE. Here the CDR3 DNA reads TGTGCCAGCAGCGTAGGGGGGGCAGATACGCAGTATTTT. This translates into CASSVGGADTQYF.

The chain couples TRBV6-5 to TRBJ2-7; D not resolved. CDR1 MNHEY and CDR2 SVGAGI come from the germline V gene. V gave up 3 bases and J gave up 0 bases, with 9 bases separating them. The CDR3 extends over 14 amino acids. The CDR3 region has the DNA TGTGCCAGCAGTTATACGGTTGGCTCCTACGAGCAGTACTTC. As protein: CASSYTVGSYEQYF.

J is TRBJ2-3 and V is TRBV5-1, with D possibly being TRBD2 (6 bases). The germline V gene encodes CDR1 SGHRS and CDR2 YFSETQ. The CDR3 covers 14 residues. V lost 0 bases to trimming and J lost 2 bases, with 7 bases between them. CDR3 in amino acids: CASSLVAVTDTQYF. In DNA form, the CDR3 reads TGCGCCAGCAGCTTGGTAGCGGTCACAGATACGCAGTATTTT.

The rearrangement uses TRBV27 and TRBJ2-2; D possibly matches TRBD1 or TRBD2 (7 bases each). The CDR3 length is 15 residues. Germline lookup yields CDR1 MNHEY and CDR2 SMNVEV (reference sequence). The V end was cut by 2 bases, the J end by 6 bases, with 13 bases between. In DNA, the CDR3 is TGTGCCAGCAGTTTAGTCAGGGGGGGTGCCGGGGAGCTGTTTTTT. Its protein is CASSLVRGGAGELFF.

The chain uses TRBV2 and TRBJ1-1; D perhaps matches TRBD1 (6 bases). Trimming cost V 7 bases and J 5 bases, with 17 bases left between them. CDR1 is SNHLY, CDR2 FYNNEI, per germline. CDR3 length: 14 residues. The CDR3: CASIRDTGGTEAFF. The CDR3 bases are TGTGCCAGCATTCGGGACACGGGAGGGACTGAAGCTTTCTTT. Complete variable domain (other parts from reference TRBV2 and TRBJ1-1): EPEVTQTPSHQVTQMGQEVILRCVPISNHLYFYWYRQILGQKVEFLVSFYNNEISEKSEIFDDQFSVERPDGSNFTLKIRSTKLEDSAMYFCASIRDTGGTEAFFGQGTRLTVV.

The J gene is TRBJ2-7, the V gene TRBV7-3; no definite D call. The CDR3 is made up of 13 amino acids. The germline V gene has CDR1 SGHTA and CDR2 FQGTGA. V lost 7 bases and J lost 2, with 12 bases in between. The CDR3 bases are TGTGCCAGCACCTTCGGGCCTGCCTACGAGCAGTACTTC. This gives the protein CASTFGPAYEQYF. The full variable domain, completed using reference TRBV7-3 and TRBJ2-7, is GAGVSQTPSNKVTEKGKYVELRCDPISGHTALYWYRQSLGQGPEFLIYFQGTGAADDSGLPNDRFFAVRPEGSVSTLKIQRTERGDSAVYLCASTFGPAYEQYFGPGTRLTVT.

The V call is TRBV28, the J call TRBJ1-2, with 10 bases matching TRBD1. The germline gives CDR1 MDHEN, CDR2 SYDVKM. The CDR3 covers 16 residues. The V and J ends lost 5 bases and 2 bases, in that order; junction bases with no gene match: 8. CDR3 sequence reads: CASSPTLGQGNYGYTF. CDR3 coding DNA: TGTGCCAGCAGTCCGACCCTGGGACAGGGGAACTATGGCTACACCTTC.

The J gene is TRBJ2-4, the V gene TRBV5-1; 13 positions match TRBD2. V was clipped by 4 bases and J by 5 bases; unmatched bases: 6. The CDR3 covers 16 residues. Germline V gene lookup returns CDR1 SGHRS and CDR2 YFSETQ. CDR3 sequence (DNA): TGCGCCAGCAGCGGTGGACTAGCGGGGGTAGAAAACATTCAGTACTTC. Protein sequence: CASSGGLAGVENIQYF.

This clone was recorded once. The gene calls are TRBV4-1 and TRBJ2-7; the match to TRBD1 covers 11 bases. V lost 5 bases, J lost 3 bases, and 6 bases stayed unmatched. There are 15 residues in the CDR3. Germline CDR1 MGHRA, CDR2 YSYEKL. DNA of the CDR3: TGCGCCAGCAGCTCCCGGACAGGGGGCTACTACGAGCAGTACTTC. It is translated as CASSSRTGGYYEQYF.

The chain has TRBV4-2 and TRBJ1-2, with no clear D. Germline assignment: CDR1 LGHNA and CDR2 YNFKEQ. Trimming left V 4 bases short and J 2 bases short, with 11 bases between. This CDR3 has 14 amino acids. CDR3: CASSLYQENYGYTF. The DNA of the CDR3 is TGTGCCAGCAGCCTCTACCAGGAGAACTATGGCTACACCTTC.

The chain is built from TRBV18 and TRBJ1-2; D unclear. This CDR3 has 14 amino acids. Per germline, CDR1 KGHSH and CDR2 LQKENI. With 2 bases removed from V and 1 base from J, the gap between germline ends came to 8 bases. The CDR3 sequence: CASSPIPNNYGYTF. CDR3 bases: TGTGCCAGCTCACCAATCCCAAATAACTATGGCTACACCTTC.

This clone has just one count. The gene calls are TRBV28 and TRBJ2-4, with D possibly called TRBD1 or TRBD2 (6 bases each). The CDR3 consists of 13 residues. The ends were cut back, 3 bases at V and 8 bases at J, with 11 bases in the middle. The germline gives CDR1 MDHEN, CDR2 SYDVKM. CDR3 in amino acids: CASSFGGLDIQYF. The DNA for the CDR3 is TGTGCCAGCAGTTTCGGGGGCCTGGACATTCAGTACTTC.

The gene calls are TRBV6-5 and TRBJ2-5; 11 nucleotides agree with TRBD2. CDR1 and CDR2 from the germline V gene are MNHEY and SVGAGI. The ends lost 0 bases at V and 1 base at J; junction bases unmatched: 1. The CDR3 sequence is 16 residues long. The CDR3 here is CASSYSGTSGQETQYF. CDR3 bases: TGTGCCAGCAGTTACTCGGGGACTAGCGGCCAAGAGACCCAGTACTTC.

This sequence joins TRBV11-2 and TRBJ2-1; TRBD2 matches 8 bases. CDR3 length: 15 amino acids. J gave up 4 bases and V 1 base, and 3 bases lay outside the gene matches. Germline lookup yields CDR1 SGHAT and CDR2 FQNNGV. CDR3 bases: TGTGCCAGCAGCTTAGGACTAGCGTCTTACAATGAGCAGTTCTTC. Translation: CASSLGLASYNEQFF.

The chain recombines TRBV27 with TRBJ1-4; 7 nucleotides align to TRBD1. CDR3 size: 14 residues. CDR1 is MNHEY and CDR2 is SMNVEV in the germline V gene (reference sequence). The ends lost 4 bases at V and 7 bases at J; junction bases unmatched: 6. Here the CDR3 reads CASSWGQRSEKLFF. CDR3 sequence (DNA): TGTGCCAGCAGTTGGGGACAGCGGAGTGAAAAACTGTTTTTT.